This T cell receptor (beta chain) was documented in a study of T cells in narcolepsy. Overall study findings and caveats: Autoreactive clonotypes reportedly recurred in blood of same and different patients, not controls. Autoreactive HCRT-specific and TRIB2-specific clonotypes were marked in same-patient CSF-versus-blood CD4+ comparisons.

Data came from immunoSEQ multiplex PCR; TCRdb stores just in-frame clones and leaves some out. The sample records about 29,000 clones, approximately 89% being singletons. CDR1 is MDHEN, CDR2 SYDVKM, per germline. V dropped 6 bases and J dropped 0 bases, with 16 bases sitting between them. This CDR3 is built from 16 residues. Concerning this clone itself: Its matching antigen is unknown.

V is TRBV28 and J is TRBJ2-3; D is perhaps TRBD1 (6 bases). The sequenced material came from memory (CD45RA-) CD4+ T cells from blood. This TCR was recovered from a human donor in good health. For the CDR3, the DNA is TGTGCCAGCAGCCCTGAACTGGGGGCTAGCACAGATACGCAGTATTTT. It codes for CASSPELGASTDTQYF.